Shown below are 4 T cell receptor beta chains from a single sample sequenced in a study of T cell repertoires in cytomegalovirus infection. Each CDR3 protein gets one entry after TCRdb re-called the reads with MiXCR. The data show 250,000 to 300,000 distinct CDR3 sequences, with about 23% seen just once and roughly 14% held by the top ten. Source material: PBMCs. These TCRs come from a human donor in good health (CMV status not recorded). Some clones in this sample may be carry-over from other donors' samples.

CDR3 in amino acids: CASSPGSGTEAFF. The CDR3 region has the DNA TGTGCCAGCAGCCCGGGTTCTGGTACTGAAGCTTTCTTT. This rearrangement joins TRBV5-6 to TRBJ1-1; D uncertain. This CDR3 comprises 13 residues. Trimming removed 4 bases from V and 5 bases from J, with 12 bases in between. Germline CDR1 and CDR2: SGHDT and YYEEEE.

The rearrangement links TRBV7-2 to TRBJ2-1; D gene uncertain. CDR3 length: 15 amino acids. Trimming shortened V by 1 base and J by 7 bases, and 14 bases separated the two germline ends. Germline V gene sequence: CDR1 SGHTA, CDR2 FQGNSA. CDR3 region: CASSLGGSYPNEQFF. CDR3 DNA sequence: TGTGCCAGCAGCTTAGGAGGATCTTACCCGAATGAGCAGTTCTTC.

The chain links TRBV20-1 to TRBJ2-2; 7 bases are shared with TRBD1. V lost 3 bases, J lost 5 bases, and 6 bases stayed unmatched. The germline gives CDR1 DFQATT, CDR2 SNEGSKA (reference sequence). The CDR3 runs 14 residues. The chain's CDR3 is CSASQGGATGELFF. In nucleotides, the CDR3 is TGCAGTGCTAGTCAAGGGGGCGCGACCGGGGAGCTGTTTTTT.

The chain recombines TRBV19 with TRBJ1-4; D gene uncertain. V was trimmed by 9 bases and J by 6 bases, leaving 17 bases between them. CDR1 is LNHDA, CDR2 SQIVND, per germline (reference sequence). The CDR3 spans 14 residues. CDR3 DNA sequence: TGTGCCAGCCGAAGGACGTTCGGAGATGAAAAACTGTTTTTT. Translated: CASRRTFGDEKLFF.